These 9 T cell receptor beta chains were all obtained from the same sample, sequenced in a study of T cell responses to AZD1222 COVID-19 vaccine. Profiling relied on immunoSEQ multiplex PCR, and the TCRdb table lists in-frame clones only, not all of them. The data hold some 150,000 clones, with about 85% observed a single time. The sequences come from peripheral blood, collected on day 0 of AZD1222 vaccination. Every receptor here comes from an adult in good health.

The V call is TRBV4-1, the J call TRBJ1-5; D is undetermined. The V gene's germline CDR1 is MGHRA and CDR2 YSYEKL. The length of the CDR3 is 14 residues. Trimming left V 4 bases short and J 6 bases short, with 13 bases between. The CDR3 nucleotides read TGCGCCAGCAGCCCCTTATATTCCCCTCAGCCCCAGCATTTT. Amino acid sequence: CASSPLYSPQPQHF.

This chain uses TRBV19 with TRBJ1-6, with TRBD1 matching 9 bases. Trimming at V came to 7 bases and at J to 2 bases, leaving 3 bases not matched to a gene. In germline, CDR1 is LNHDA, CDR2 SQIVND (reference sequence). The CDR3 length is 15 residues. The CDR3 nucleotides read TGTGCCAGTACCCGGACAGGGGCCTATAATTCACCCCTCCACTTT. It encodes CASTRTGAYNSPLHF.

The gene calls are TRBV23-1 and TRBJ2-7; D might be TRBD1 (5 bases). TRBV23-1 is an ORF, and what it does is uncertain. The CDR3 is made up of 16 amino acids. Trimming removed 5 bases at V and 4 bases at J, with 21 bases between. CDR3 nucleotide sequence: TGCGCCAGCAGTAGGGCCCGCCGTGGCAGGGTGTACGAGCAGTACTTC. Its protein is CASSRARRGRVYEQYF.

V usage is TRBV12-3 or TRBV12-4 and J usage is TRBJ2-5, with 9 positions matching TRBD2. Unmatched junction bases numbered 2, after V lost 4 bases and J lost 5 bases. The CDR3 length is 13 residues. The CDR3 spells CASSSLAGETQYF. CDR3 DNA sequence: TGTGCCAGCAGTTCACTAGCGGGCGAGACCCAGTACTTC.

This chain uses TRBV6-5 with TRBJ1-4; D is unresolved. V lost 7 bases to trimming and J lost 3 bases, with 12 bases between them. The germline CDR1 and CDR2 sequences are MNHEY and SVGAGI. This CDR3 contains 14 residues. The CDR3: CASNLYGSNEKLFF. The CDR3 DNA reads as TGTGCCAGCAATTTGTACGGATCTAATGAAAAACTGTTTTTT.

This clone has just one count. The CDR3: CASSLVGRSYNEQFF. The CDR3 DNA is TGTGCCAGCAGCTTAGTTGGACGGTCCTACAATGAGCAGTTCTTC. The chain employs TRBV7-2 and TRBJ2-1; no reliable D call. Deletions cut 1 base from V and 1 base from J, with 8 bases between. The CDR3 has 15 amino acids. The germline CDR1 and CDR2 sequences are SGHTA and FQGNSA.

This chain joins TRBV12-3 or TRBV12-4 and TRBJ1-2; possibly TRBD1 for D (6 bases). The CDR3 sequence is 13 residues long. V shed 6 bases and J shed 4 bases, with 12 bases lying between them. This chain's CDR3 is CASSYRALYGYTF. CDR3 in DNA: TGTGCCAGCAGCTACAGGGCTCTCTATGGCTACACCTTC.

This chain links TRBV7-2 with TRBJ1-5, with TRBD1 matching 8 bases. Germline CDR1 reads SGHTA; CDR2 reads FQGNSA. This CDR3 is built from 15 residues. Trimming removed 5 bases from V and 5 bases from J; junction bases left unmatched: 8. The CDR3 DNA is TGTGCCAGCAGCGGCCAGGGGGCAGGTTATCAGCCCCAGCATTTT. Protein: CASSGQGAGYQPQHF.

This clone has only one observation. V is TRBV7-2 and J is TRBJ2-6, with 8 bases lining up with TRBD1. Germline lookup yields CDR1 SGHTA and CDR2 FQGNSA. The V segment lost 7 bases and the J segment 2 bases; nucleotides outside the gene matches: 4. This CDR3 contains 15 residues. As DNA, the CDR3 is TGTGCCAGCATCCAGGGGGCAGCTGGGGCCAACGTCCTGACTTTC. This encodes CASIQGAAGANVLTF. Variable domain in full (rest from reference TRBV7-2 and TRBJ2-6): GAGVSQSPSNKVTEKGKDVELRCDPISGHTALYWYRQSLGQGLEFLIYFQGNSAPDKSGLPSDRFSAERTGGSVSTLTIQRTQQEDSAVYLCASIQGAAGANVLTFGAGSRLTVL.